These 7 T cell receptor beta chains originate from one sample sequenced in a study of PD-1 blockade in mismatch repair-deficient tumors. Antigen specificity for these receptors is unknown. Time point denoted: identical roughly 10-day culture without peptide (control). Data came from immunoSEQ multiplex PCR; TCRdb stores just in-frame clones and leaves some out. Found here are around 14,000 clones, under 90% of them singletons; the top ten hold roughly an eighth. The sample consisted of cells cultured in vitro, taken from a patient treated with pembrolizumab. These receptors all come from an adult with mismatch repair-deficient cancer.

The rearrangement joins TRBV5-1 to TRBJ2-7, with D unresolved. The CDR3 sequence is 13 residues long. Germline CDR1 is SGHRS and CDR2 is YFSETQ. Trimming removed 4 bases at V and 1 base at J, with 9 bases between. DNA for the CDR3: TGCGCCAGCAGCGCCATAAGATCCTACGAGCAGTACTTC. It is translated as CASSAIRSYEQYF.

The gene calls are TRBV6-5 and TRBJ1-1; D is possibly TRBD1 (5 bases). Germline values: CDR1 MNHEY, CDR2 SVGAGI. The CDR3 is made up of 15 amino acids. Trimming stripped 6 bases from V and 6 bases from J, with 20 bases between. The chain's CDR3 is CASSLIGRVMSEAFF. The DNA for the CDR3 is TGTGCCAGCAGCCTCATTGGCAGGGTAATGTCTGAAGCTTTCTTT.

The sample holds one count of this clone. This CDR3 reads CASSVGTNSQETQYF. The CDR3 DNA is TGTGCCAGCAGCGTCGGGACTAACTCACAAGAGACCCAGTACTTC. The V and J genes are TRBV7-3 and TRBJ2-5, with 7 bases aligning to TRBD2. Germline CDR1 SGHTA, CDR2 FQGTGA. The trim removed 5 bases at V and 2 bases at J, leaving 8 bases unmatched. This CDR3 region has 15 residues.

CDR3 bases: TGTGCCACCAGCAGAGCCGGCAGGGGGAACACTGAAGCTTTCTTT. This codes for CATSRAGRGNTEAFF. The chain carries TRBV15 and TRBJ1-1; possible D gene TRBD1, 6 bases. V gave up 1 base and J gave up 1 base, with 10 bases separating them. This CDR3 spans 15 amino acids. In germline, CDR1 is LNHNV, CDR2 YYDKDF (reference sequence).

V is TRBV19 and J is TRBJ1-2; 9 bases map to TRBD1. Germline assignment: CDR1 LNHDA and CDR2 SQIVND (reference sequence). This CDR3 is 14 amino acids long. V shed 5 bases and J 3 bases; nucleotides not matched to a gene: 4. CDR3 sequence reads: CASSRRDRDYGYTF. CDR3 sequence (DNA): TGTGCCAGTAGTCGCCGGGACAGGGACTATGGCTACACCTTC.

The CDR3 sequence: CASSPRRTGGETQYF. As DNA, the CDR3 is TGTGCCAGCTCACCACGACGGACAGGGGGAGAGACCCAGTACTTC. The V gene is TRBV18, the J gene TRBJ2-5; TRBD1 matches at 10 bases. Trimming took 1 base from V and 4 from J; bases not matched to a gene: 3. Looked up from germline, CDR1 is KGHSH and CDR2 is LQKENI. The CDR3 runs to 15 residues. Based on the CDR3 plus reference TRBV18 and TRBJ2-5, the full variable domain is NAGVMQNPRHLVRRRGQEARLRCSPMKGHSHVYWYRQLPEEGLKFMVYLQKENIIDESGMPKERFSAEFPKEGPSILRIQQVVRGDSAAYFCASSPRRTGGETQYFGPGTRLLVL.

The CDR3: CASSRPRVSYNSPLHF. CDR3 DNA sequence: TGTGCCAGCAGCAGGCCTAGGGTTTCCTATAATTCACCCCTCCACTTT. This chain uses TRBV7-2 with TRBJ1-6, with D unclear. Germline CDR1 and CDR2: SGHTA and FQGNSA. V shed 5 bases and J shed 1 base, with 12 bases lying between them. The CDR3 covers 16 residues. The full variable domain, with the rest looked up from reference TRBV7-2 and TRBJ1-6, is GAGVSQSPSNKVTEKGKDVELRCDPISGHTALYWYRQSLGQGLEFLIYFQGNSAPDKSGLPSDRFSAERTGGSVSTLTIQRTQQEDSAVYLCASSRPRVSYNSPLHFGNGTRLTVT.